The present T cell receptor beta chain was sequenced within a study of shared clonotypes between healthy human individuals. Profiled with immunoSEQ multiplex PCR; TCRdb holds only in-frame clones, not every one. The sample lists roughly 1,500,000 clones, 98% occurring once. CDR1 and CDR2 from the germline V gene are ENHRY and SYGVKD. The CDR3 has 15 amino acids. Germline trimming cut 6 bases from V and 3 bases from J; bases unmatched to any gene: 6. Findings and limits, study-wide: Larger estimated richness was generally seen in naive subsets than in memory subsets. Compared with clonotypes that all four donors shared, non-shared clonotypes had lower generation probabilities.

Concerning this clone: Antigen: not known.

The sequence was collected from a young man in good health. Sequenced: naive CD4+ T cells sorted from blood. Stated subset: CD45RA+ positively selected. The V call is TRBV10-3, the J call TRBJ2-5; 11 bases fit TRBD1. CDR3 loop: CAISQGTGGKETQYF. In DNA form, the CDR3 reads TGTGCCATCAGCCAGGGGACAGGGGGGAAAGAGACCCAGTACTTC.